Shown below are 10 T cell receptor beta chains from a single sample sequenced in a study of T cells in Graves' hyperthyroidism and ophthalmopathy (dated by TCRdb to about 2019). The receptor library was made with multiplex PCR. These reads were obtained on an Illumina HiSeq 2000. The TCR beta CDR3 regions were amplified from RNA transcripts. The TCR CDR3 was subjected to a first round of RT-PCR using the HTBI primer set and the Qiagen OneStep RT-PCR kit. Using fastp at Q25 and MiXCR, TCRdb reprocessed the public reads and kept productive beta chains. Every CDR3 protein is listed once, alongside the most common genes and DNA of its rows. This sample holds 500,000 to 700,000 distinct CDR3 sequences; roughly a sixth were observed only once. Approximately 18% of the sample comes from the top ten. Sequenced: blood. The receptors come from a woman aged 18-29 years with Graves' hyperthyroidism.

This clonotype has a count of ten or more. CDR3 residues: CSARESTSGGYNEQFF. CDR3 in DNA: TGCAGTGCTAGAGAATCGACTAGCGGGGGCTACAATGAGCAGTTCTTC. The V call is TRBV20-1, the J call TRBJ2-1, with 12 nucleotides matching TRBD2. The CDR3 runs 16 residues. Germline V lookup: CDR1 DFQATT, CDR2 SNEGSKA (reference sequence). V lost 0 bases, J lost 3 bases, and 3 bases stayed unmatched.

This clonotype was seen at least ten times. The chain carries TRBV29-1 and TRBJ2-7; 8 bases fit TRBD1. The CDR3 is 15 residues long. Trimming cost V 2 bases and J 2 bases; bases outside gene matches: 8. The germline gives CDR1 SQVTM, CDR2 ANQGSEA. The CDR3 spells CSVEPQGARPYEQYF. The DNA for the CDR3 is TGCAGCGTTGAACCGCAGGGGGCGCGTCCCTACGAGCAGTACTTC.

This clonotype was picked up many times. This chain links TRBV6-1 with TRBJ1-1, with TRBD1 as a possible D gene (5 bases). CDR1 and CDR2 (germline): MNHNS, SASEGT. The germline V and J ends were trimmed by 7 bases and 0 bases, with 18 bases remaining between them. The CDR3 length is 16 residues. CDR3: CASTTSQAGMNTEAFF. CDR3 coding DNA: TGTGCCAGCACTACCTCACAGGCGGGGATGAACACTGAAGCTTTCTTT.

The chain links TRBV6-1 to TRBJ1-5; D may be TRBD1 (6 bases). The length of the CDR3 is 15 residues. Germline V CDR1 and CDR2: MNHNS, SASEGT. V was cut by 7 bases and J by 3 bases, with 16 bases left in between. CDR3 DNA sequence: TGTGCCAGCACCCGGGGGCAGGGCCTCAATCAGCCCCAGCATTTT. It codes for CASTRGQGLNQPQHF.

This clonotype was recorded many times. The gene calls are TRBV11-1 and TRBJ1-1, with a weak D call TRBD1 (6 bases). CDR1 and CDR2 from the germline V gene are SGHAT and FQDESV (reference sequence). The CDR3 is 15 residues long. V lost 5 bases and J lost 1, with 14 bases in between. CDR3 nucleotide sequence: TGTGCCAGCAGCCCCCCCGGCAGGGGGAACACTGAAGCTTTCTTT. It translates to CASSPPGRGNTEAFF.

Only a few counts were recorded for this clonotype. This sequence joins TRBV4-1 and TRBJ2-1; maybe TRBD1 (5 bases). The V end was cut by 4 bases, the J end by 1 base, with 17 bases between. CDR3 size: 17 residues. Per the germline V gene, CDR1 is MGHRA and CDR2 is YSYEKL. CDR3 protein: CASSPRTRAESYNEQFF. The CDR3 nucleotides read TGCGCCAGCAGCCCCAGGACACGGGCCGAATCCTACAATGAGCAGTTCTTC.

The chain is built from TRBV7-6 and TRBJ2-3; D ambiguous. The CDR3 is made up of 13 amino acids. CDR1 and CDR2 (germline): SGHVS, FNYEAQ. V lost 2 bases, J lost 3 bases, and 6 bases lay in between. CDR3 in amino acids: CASSLFATDTQYF. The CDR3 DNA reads TGTGCCAGCAGCTTATTTGCGACAGATACGCAGTATTTT.

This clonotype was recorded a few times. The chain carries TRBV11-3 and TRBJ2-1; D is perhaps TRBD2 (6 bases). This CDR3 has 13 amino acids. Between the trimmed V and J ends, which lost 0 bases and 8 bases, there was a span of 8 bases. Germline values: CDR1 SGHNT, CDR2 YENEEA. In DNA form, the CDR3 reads TGTGCCAGCAGCTTAGAGCGGGATCATGAGCAGTTCTTC. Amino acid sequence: CASSLERDHEQFF.

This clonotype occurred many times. The CDR3 sequence: CASGLAGANPEAFF. The CDR3 DNA is TGTGCCAGCGGTTTGGCAGGGGCGAATCCTGAAGCTTTCTTT. The genes are TRBV11-3 and TRBJ1-1, with D tentatively TRBD1 (6 bases). The germline CDR1 and CDR2 sequences are SGHNT and YENEEA. The CDR3 is 14 residues long. Trimming pared 8 bases from V and 6 bases from J, leaving 19 bases between.

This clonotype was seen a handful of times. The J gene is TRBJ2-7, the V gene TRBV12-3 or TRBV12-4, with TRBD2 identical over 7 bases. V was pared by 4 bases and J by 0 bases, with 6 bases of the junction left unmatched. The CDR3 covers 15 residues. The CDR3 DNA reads TGTGCCAGCAGTTACTCGCGGGGGAGCTCCTACGAGCAGTACTTC. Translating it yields CASSYSRGSSYEQYF.